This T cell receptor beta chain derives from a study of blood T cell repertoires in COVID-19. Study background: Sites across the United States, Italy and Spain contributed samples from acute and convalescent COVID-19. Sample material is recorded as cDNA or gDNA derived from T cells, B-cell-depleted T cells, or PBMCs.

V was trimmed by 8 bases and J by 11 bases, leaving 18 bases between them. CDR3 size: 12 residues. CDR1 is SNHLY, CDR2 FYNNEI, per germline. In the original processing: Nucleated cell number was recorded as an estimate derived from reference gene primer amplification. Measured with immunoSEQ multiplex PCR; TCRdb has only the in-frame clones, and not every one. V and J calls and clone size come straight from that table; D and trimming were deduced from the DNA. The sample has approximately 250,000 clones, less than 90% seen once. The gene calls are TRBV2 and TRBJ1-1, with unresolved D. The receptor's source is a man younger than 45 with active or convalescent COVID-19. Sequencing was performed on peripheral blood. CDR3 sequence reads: CASRPRGNRAFF. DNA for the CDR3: TGTGCCAGCCGCCCTCGAGGCAACCGGGCTTTCTTT.